These 20 T cell receptor beta chains share one sample of origin, sequenced in a study of CD8+ T cells in alopecia areata. The sequencing template was cDNA reverse transcribed from extracted RNA. Some clones are missing from TCRdb's copy, which holds only in-frame ones; the method was immunoSEQ multiplex PCR. The sample carries roughly 180,000 clones, 51% recorded once. The treatment was: oral pan-JAK inhibitor, 5-10 mg twice daily. The sequencing used CD8+ T cells sorted from blood, collected between weeks 51 and 54, from a patient treated with tofacitinib. Source of these receptors: a human donor with alopecia areata.

A single count supports this clone. This sequence joins TRBV7-9 and TRBJ1-6, with TRBD1 matching 11 bases. The ends lost 3 bases at V and 7 bases at J; junction bases unmatched: 2. Looked up from germline, CDR1 is SEHNR and CDR2 is FQNEAQ (reference sequence). The CDR3 runs to 15 residues. The CDR3 nucleotides are TGTGCCAGCAGCTTTGGGGACAGGGGGAATTCACCCCTCCACTTT. It specifies CASSFGDRGNSPLHF.

The chain carries TRBV4-3 and TRBJ2-3, with TRBD1 matching over 9 bases. The CDR3 contains 18 residues. Germline V CDR1 and CDR2: LGHNA, YSLEER. The J segment lost 2 bases and the V segment lost 0 bases, leaving 9 bases of the junction unmatched. In nucleotides, the CDR3 is TGCGCCAGCAGCCAAGAATGGGGCACAGGGGGCCCCACAGATACGCAGTATTTT. It codes for CASSQEWGTGGPTDTQYF.

As DNA, the CDR3 is TGTGCCAGCAGTGACCCGGGGCGGGAGAACACTGAAGCTTTCTTT. This sequence encodes CASSDPGRENTEAFF. The genes are TRBV2 and TRBJ1-1, with D perhaps TRBD1 (5 bases). The germline V gene encodes CDR1 SNHLY and CDR2 FYNNEI. With 3 bases removed from V and 1 base from J, the gap between germline ends came to 12 bases. The CDR3 has 15 amino acids.

This rearrangement joins TRBV9 to TRBJ1-2; 7 nucleotides match TRBD1. V lost 0 bases and J lost 1; bases outside the gene matches: 6. Germline V lookup: CDR1 SGDLS, CDR2 YYNGEE. This CDR3 region has 16 residues. CDR3 region: CASSVAVTGINYGYTF. CDR3 sequence (DNA): TGTGCCAGCAGCGTAGCGGTGACAGGGATTAACTATGGCTACACCTTC. Full variable domain (missing parts from reference TRBV9 and TRBJ1-2): DSGVTQTPKHLITATGQRVTLRCSPRSGDLSVYWYQQSLDQGLQFLIQYYNGEERAKGNILERFSAQQFPDLHSELNLSSLELGDSALYFCASSVAVTGINYGYTFGSGTRLTVV.

The chain employs TRBV4-3 and TRBJ1-5; TRBD1 aligns across 8 bases. Trimming cost V 4 bases and J 7 bases; bases outside gene matches: 3. This CDR3 is built from 13 residues. Germline CDR1 and CDR2: LGHNA and YSLEER. The CDR3 DNA reads as TGCGCCAGCAGCCGGAACAGGGGGCAGCCCCAGCATTTT. It codes for CASSRNRGQPQHF.

The chain joins TRBV9 to TRBJ1-2; D might be TRBD1 (6 bases). The CDR3 is 13 residues long. From germline, CDR1 is SGDLS and CDR2 YYNGEE. Trimming removed 5 bases from V and 8 bases from J, with 16 bases in between. CDR3 in amino acids: CASRSTGILGYTF. The CDR3 coding sequence is TGTGCCAGCAGGTCCACAGGGATCCTAGGCTACACCTTC.

The chain recombines TRBV19 with TRBJ1-2, with 9 bases that match TRBD1. Unmatched junction bases numbered 4, after V lost 4 bases and J lost 1 base. The CDR3 is 15 amino acids. Germline V gene lookup returns CDR1 LNHDA and CDR2 SQIVND (reference sequence). CDR3 sequence reads: CASSTRQGVNYGYTF. Written as DNA, the CDR3 is TGTGCCAGTAGTACGCGACAGGGGGTTAACTATGGCTACACCTTC.

This clone has just a few counts. The J gene is TRBJ1-6, the V gene TRBV9; D is undetermined. V was shortened by 0 bases and J by 5 bases, with 6 bases between the two germline ends. Germline lookup yields CDR1 SGDLS and CDR2 YYNGEE. This CDR3 is 14 amino acids long. The DNA of the CDR3 is TGTGCCAGCAGCGTAGAACGGGATAATTCACCCCTCCACTTT. Translated, it gives CASSVERDNSPLHF.

The chain combines TRBV5-1 with TRBJ1-1; D gene unclear. The CDR3 spans 16 residues. V shed 2 bases and J shed 4 bases, with 18 bases lying between them. Germline V gene sequence: CDR1 SGHRS, CDR2 YFSETQ. CDR3 DNA sequence: TGCGCCAGCAGCTTATACCCTAGGCACTTCGGCACTGAAGCTTTCTTT. This gives the protein CASSLYPRHFGTEAFF.

Remarks on this clone: Other DNA sequences in the same sample also yield this CDR3. The rearrangement links TRBV5-1 to TRBJ2-7, with D maybe TRBD1 (6 bases). The CDR3 spans 14 residues. The germline V and J ends were trimmed by 0 bases and 3 bases, with 10 bases remaining between them. The V gene's germline CDR1 is SGHRS and CDR2 YFSETQ. As DNA, the CDR3 is TGCGCCAGCAGCTTGGGAAGGGGGAGCTACGAGCAGTACTTC. This encodes CASSLGRGSYEQYF. The complete variable domain, with remaining parts taken from reference TRBV5-1 and TRBJ2-7, reads KAGVTQTPRYLIKTRGQQVTLSCSPISGHRSVSWYQQTPGQGLQFLFEYFSETQRNKGNFPGRFSGRQFSNSRSEMNVSTLELGDSALYLCASSLGRGSYEQYFGPGTRLTVT.

In this sample, this clone turned up a few times. The chain couples TRBV7-9 to TRBJ1-1, with a tentative D call TRBD1 (5 bases). Germline loops: CDR1 SEHNR, CDR2 FQNEAQ (reference sequence). Trimming shortened V by 7 bases and J by 1 base, and 10 bases separated the two germline ends. The CDR3 runs 13 residues. As DNA, the CDR3 is TGTGCCAGCATAGGGACGGGGAACACTGAAGCTTTCTTT. The encoded protein is CASIGTGNTEAFF.

The CDR3 nucleotides are TGTGCCAGCAGCGTAGAAGAGGGGGGAGGTTACGAGCAGTACTTC. Amino acid sequence: CASSVEEGGGYEQYF. The chain joins TRBV6-1 to TRBJ2-7; D tentatively reads TRBD1 or TRBD2 (6 bases each). Trimming took off 6 bases at V and 4 bases at J, with 19 bases between the two ends. The germline CDR1 and CDR2 sequences are MNHNS and SASEGT. The length of the CDR3 is 15 residues.

This clone was observed a handful of times. The chain employs TRBV19 and TRBJ2-1, with 11 bases that match TRBD1. V trimming: 4 bases; J trimming: 4 bases; junction bases outside the gene matches: 6. Germline V lookup: CDR1 LNHDA, CDR2 SQIVND (reference sequence). The CDR3 has 16 residues. DNA of the CDR3: TGTGCCAGTAGTACGGACAGGGGGCGGTTTTACAATGAGCAGTTCTTC. This sequence encodes CASSTDRGRFYNEQFF.

The J gene is TRBJ1-4, the V gene TRBV30, with D tentatively TRBD1 (6 bases). CDR1 and CDR2 (germline): GTSNPN, SVGIG (reference sequence). The CDR3 sequence is 12 residues long. The V end was cut by 5 bases, the J end by 7 bases, with 11 bases between. CDR3 residues: CAWGGGGEKLFF. The CDR3 bases are TGTGCCTGGGGGGGAGGGGGTGAAAAACTGTTTTTT.

The chain employs TRBV5-4 and TRBJ2-1; 8 bases match TRBD1. V lost 3 bases, J lost 8 bases, and 10 bases stayed unmatched. The CDR3 runs 15 residues. The germline V gene encodes CDR1 SGHNT and CDR2 YYREEE (reference sequence). The CDR3 DNA reads TGTGCCAGCAGCTCTCTCGACAGGGGTGAGGATGAGCAGTTCTTC. Translation: CASSSLDRGEDEQFF.

This clone was detected only a few times. The chain recombines TRBV5-6 with TRBJ1-1, with D tentatively TRBD1 (5 bases). Germline V CDR1 and CDR2: SGHDT, YYEEEE. This CDR3 contains 14 residues. V lost 6 bases, J lost 1 base, and 13 bases lay in between. Here the CDR3 reads CASTPGTGNTEAFF. The CDR3 DNA sequence: TGTGCCAGCACCCCCGGGACGGGGAACACTGAAGCTTTCTTT.

The J gene is TRBJ1-1, the V gene TRBV4-1; D not resolved. Trimming cost V 4 bases and J 5 bases, with 17 bases left between them. Germline CDR1 reads MGHRA; CDR2 reads YSYEKL. The CDR3 spans 15 residues. CDR3 residues: CASSPAAPFRTEAFF. The CDR3 DNA reads TGCGCCAGCAGCCCAGCGGCCCCGTTTCGGACTGAAGCTTTCTTT.

The chain uses TRBV4-3 and TRBJ2-2, with D possibly matching TRBD2 (7 bases). V gave up 0 bases and J gave up 5 bases, with 19 bases separating them. CDR1 and CDR2 from the germline V gene are LGHNA and YSLEER. The CDR3 is 18 amino acids. In nucleotides, the CDR3 is TGCGCCAGCAGCCAAGATTTCGTGTTAGGGGGGGAAACCGGGGAGCTGTTTTTT. It encodes CASSQDFVLGGETGELFF.

The chain recombines TRBV2 with TRBJ2-2, with D possibly being TRBD2 (6 bases). Deletions cut 0 bases from V and 4 bases from J, with 18 bases between. CDR1 and CDR2 from the germline V gene are SNHLY and FYNNEI. The CDR3 is 18 residues long. DNA for the CDR3: TGTGCCAGCAGTGAAGCAGGAGGGGCAGGGTTCGTCACCGGGGAGCTGTTTTTT. Protein sequence: CASSEAGGAGFVTGELFF.

About this clone: This same CDR3 is encoded by further DNA sequences in the sample. The chain employs TRBV9 and TRBJ2-5, with a tentative D call TRBD2 (6 bases). This CDR3 region has 15 residues. V lost 4 bases and J lost 5, with 18 bases in between. CDR1 is SGDLS and CDR2 is YYNGEE in the germline V gene. CDR3 region: CASSPGSGVGETQYF. DNA for the CDR3: TGTGCCAGCAGCCCCGGTTCGGGGGTTGGGGAGACCCAGTACTTC.